The 24 T cell receptor beta chains below come from one sample, sequenced in a study of blood T cell repertoires in COVID-19. Sequencing was performed with immunoSEQ multiplex PCR; in TCRdb, only in-frame clones are kept and a portion is missing. The table has about 170,000 clones, approximately 90% seen once; the top ten hold approximately 5%. Sequenced: peripheral blood. The receptors originated from a young man with COVID-19, enrolled during active disease.

V gene TRBV7-9 combines with J gene TRBJ2-1; 10 bases line up with TRBD2. The germline V gene has CDR1 SEHNR and CDR2 FQNEAQ (reference sequence). The CDR3 has 13 residues. The CDR3 nucleotides are TGTGCATCGAGCGGGAGGGCCTCCAATGAGCAGTTCTTC. Residues: CASSGRASNEQFF.

CDR3 sequence reads: CASSFGQDNSPLHF. In DNA form, the CDR3 reads TGTGCCAGCAGTTTCGGACAGGATAATTCACCCCTCCACTTT. This chain connects TRBV7-2 to TRBJ1-6; 7 bases fit TRBD1. Germline V CDR1 and CDR2: SGHTA, FQGNSA. This CDR3 has 14 amino acids. Trimming cost V 6 bases and J 5 bases; bases outside gene matches: 4.

This chain joins TRBV6-4 and TRBJ2-1, with 9 bases identical to TRBD1. V dropped 0 bases and J dropped 10; count of bases not matched to a gene: 10. The CDR3 covers 16 residues. The V gene's germline CDR1 is MRHNA and CDR2 SNTAGT. CDR3 sequence: CASSDSEDRGPLEQFF. DNA of the CDR3: TGTGCCAGCAGTGACTCAGAGGACAGGGGACCTTTAGAGCAGTTCTTC.

J is TRBJ2-3 and V is TRBV29-1; 7 positions match TRBD2. The J segment lost 4 bases and the V segment lost 4 bases, leaving 8 bases of the junction unmatched. The CDR3 spans 14 residues. Germline loops: CDR1 SQVTM, CDR2 ANQGSEA. DNA for the CDR3: TGCAGCGTTGCTGGGGTAGCGGGCCCAGATACGCAGTATTTT. Its translation: CSVAGVAGPDTQYF.

V and J are TRBV5-1 and TRBJ2-1; 8 bases line up with TRBD2. The V segment lost 0 bases and the J segment 12 bases; nucleotides outside the gene matches: 8. Germline assignment: CDR1 SGHRS and CDR2 YFSETQ. CDR3 length equals 14 residues. The CDR3 region has the DNA TGCGCCAGCAGCTTGGCGCCGGGACTAGAAGGGCAGTTCTTC. Translated: CASSLAPGLEGQFF. Filled out from reference TRBV5-1 and TRBJ2-1, the complete variable domain reads KAGVTQTPRYLIKTRGQQVTLSCSPISGHRSVSWYQQTPGQGLQFLFEYFSETQRNKGNFPGRFSGRQFSNSRSEMNVSTLELGDSALYLCASSLAPGLEGQFFGPGTRLTVL.

This clone was recorded only once. V and J are TRBV7-9 and TRBJ1-1; no clear D. V shed 4 bases and J shed 1 base, with 16 bases lying between them. Germline V lookup: CDR1 SEHNR, CDR2 FQNEAQ (reference sequence). CDR3 length equals 16 residues. The CDR3 nucleotides are TGTGCCAGCAGCTATGGGCCGACCTTTAGGAACACTGAAGCTTTCTTT. This codes for CASSYGPTFRNTEAFF.

V and J are TRBV18 and TRBJ1-1, with a weak D call TRBD1 (5 bases). Germline-derived CDR1 and CDR2 are KGHSH and LQKENI. The germline V and J ends were trimmed by 4 bases and 1 base, with 7 bases remaining between them. The CDR3 has 13 amino acids. The CDR3 sequence is CASSQGQNTEAFF. CDR3 DNA: TGTGCCAGCTCACAAGGACAGAACACTGAAGCTTTCTTT.

There are a few counts of this clone. The chain links TRBV4-3 to TRBJ2-7, with 7 positions matching TRBD1. The J segment lost 4 bases and the V segment lost 3 bases, leaving 9 bases of the junction unmatched. The CDR3 length is 15 residues. CDR1 is LGHNA and CDR2 is YSLEER in the germline V gene. The CDR3 DNA sequence: TGCGCCAGCAGCCAGACCCCGACAGGGTTTTACGAGCAGTACTTC. This gives the protein CASSQTPTGFYEQYF.

To note about this clone: Other nucleotide sequences from this sample produce the same CDR3. The chain joins TRBV19 to TRBJ2-7, with 8 bases that match TRBD1. The germline CDR1 and CDR2 sequences are LNHDA and SQIVND (reference sequence). With V trimmed by 1 base and J by 1 base, 0 bases remained unmatched. The CDR3 is made up of 14 amino acids. The CDR3 DNA sequence: TGTGCCAGTAGTATAGGGACAGGGTCCTACGAGCAGTACTTC. Protein sequence: CASSIGTGSYEQYF.

The chain employs TRBV23-1 and TRBJ2-7; 8 nucleotides align to TRBD2. TRBV23-1 is an open reading frame, and its role is uncertain. There are 15 residues in the CDR3. J was trimmed by 0 bases and V by 8 bases; bases with no gene match: 9. The CDR3 is CASPNRGGFSYEQYF. In DNA, the CDR3 is TGCGCCAGCCCCAATCGGGGGGGATTCTCCTACGAGCAGTACTTC.

The rearrangement links TRBV7-2 to TRBJ2-2; D ambiguous. Trimming shortened V by 2 bases and J by 7 bases, and 8 bases separated the two germline ends. The CDR3 runs to 13 residues. Germline CDR1 is SGHTA and CDR2 is FQGNSA. CDR3 nucleotides: TGTGCCAGCAGCTTAATGCCGGGCGGGGAGCTGTTTTTT. This translates into CASSLMPGGELFF.

The genes are TRBV18 and TRBJ1-5; D possibly corresponds to TRBD1 (5 bases). The V end was cut by 3 bases, the J end by 16 bases, with 19 bases between. This CDR3 spans 13 amino acids. Per the germline V gene, CDR1 is KGHSH and CDR2 is LQKENI. The CDR3 sequence is CASSPLPGVVTHF. The CDR3 DNA reads TGTGCCAGCTCACCCTTACCGGGGGTGGTAACTCATTTT.

This chain joins TRBV5-4 and TRBJ1-1; possible D gene TRBD1, 6 bases. Germline V gene data show CDR1 as SGHNT and CDR2 as YYREEE (reference sequence). This CDR3 has 16 amino acids. V was pared by 2 bases and J by 2 bases, with 16 bases between. The CDR3 is CASSFERQAGNTEAFF. Written as DNA, the CDR3 is TGTGCCAGCAGCTTCGAACGACAGGCCGGCAACACTGAAGCTTTCTTT.

The rearrangement joins TRBV13 to TRBJ1-3; 7 nucleotides line up with TRBD1. Germline values: CDR1 PRHDT, CDR2 FYEKMQ (reference sequence). The CDR3 consists of 15 residues. Trimming removed 4 bases from V and 4 bases from J; junction bases left unmatched: 7. Here the CDR3 DNA reads TGTGCCAGCAGCTCGCAGACAGGGCAAGGAAACACCATATATTTT. Its translation: CASSSQTGQGNTIYF. Looking up the rest from reference TRBV13 and TRBJ1-3 gives the full variable domain: AAGVIQSPRHLIKEKRETATLKCYPIPRHDTVYWYQQGPGQDPQFLISFYEKMQSDKGSIPDRFSAQQFSDYHSELNMSSLELGDSALYFCASSSQTGQGNTIYFGEGSWLTVV.

The CDR3 DNA is TGTGCCAGCAGCAAGTACCTCGGGACTGGTAACACCGGGGAGCTGTTTTTT. Its protein product is CASSKYLGTGNTGELFF. This chain links TRBV7-2 with TRBJ2-2, with D perhaps TRBD2 (6 bases). Trimming took 5 bases from V and 2 from J, leaving 18 bases between them. From germline, CDR1 is SGHTA and CDR2 FQGNSA. The CDR3 has 17 residues.

The chain joins TRBV10-3 to TRBJ2-7; possibly TRBD2 for D (6 bases). The CDR3 extends over 13 amino acids. V was shortened by 7 bases and J by 1 base, with 11 bases between the two germline ends. CDR1 ENHRY and CDR2 SYGVKD come from the germline V gene. CDR3 nucleotide sequence: TGTGCCATCACCCCGGCGGGGTCCTACGAGCAGTACTTC. Protein sequence: CAITPAGSYEQYF.

The chain combines TRBV9 with TRBJ1-2, with D tentatively TRBD1 (6 bases). The V end was cut by 3 bases, the J end by 6 bases, with 18 bases between. The CDR3 has 15 amino acids. The V gene's germline CDR1 is SGDLS and CDR2 YYNGEE. The DNA for the CDR3 is TGTGCCAGCAGCGACCAACAGGGTCTAGTTGATGGCTACACCTTC. Translation: CASSDQQGLVDGYTF.

The chain is built from TRBV7-8 and TRBJ2-3; the match to TRBD2 covers 8 bases. CDR3 length: 16 residues. Germline V gives CDR1 SGHVS, CDR2 FQNEAQ. After removal of 0 bases from V and 6 bases from J, the junction contained 8 bases not matched to a gene. CDR3 loop: CASSLATGRATDTQYF. CDR3 bases: TGTGCCAGCAGCTTAGCGACCGGGAGGGCCACGGATACGCAGTATTTT.

The V call is TRBV6-2 or TRBV6-3, the J call TRBJ2-7, with 12 bases identical to TRBD1. This CDR3 is 16 amino acids long. Germline lookup yields CDR1 MNHEY and CDR2 SVGEGT. With V trimmed by 4 bases and J by 3 bases, 7 bases remained unmatched. The CDR3 sequence is CASSSGQGAFNYEQYF. CDR3 bases: TGTGCCAGCAGTTCGGGACAGGGGGCTTTTAACTACGAGCAGTACTTC.

The rearrangement joins TRBV27 to TRBJ2-7, with TRBD1 matching 9 bases. After removal of 3 bases from V and 7 bases from J, the junction contained 4 bases not matched to a gene. The CDR3 contains 13 residues. CDR1 and CDR2 from the germline V gene are MNHEY and SMNVEV (reference sequence). CDR3 nucleotide sequence: TGTGCCAGCAGTTTCACAGGGGGCCGGGAGCAGTACTTC. It codes for CASSFTGGREQYF.

The chain employs TRBV24-1 and TRBJ2-1; a weak D match, TRBD1 (6 bases). Trimming shortened V by 2 bases and J by 12 bases, and 10 bases separated the two germline ends. CDR1 KGHDR and CDR2 SFDVKD come from the germline V gene. The CDR3 has 12 amino acids. The CDR3 bases are TGTGCCACCAGTGATTGGGGGCTTAGGCAGTTCTTC. Translating it yields CATSDWGLRQFF.

The rearrangement joins TRBV15 to TRBJ2-7; perhaps TRBD1 as D (6 bases). The CDR3 is 14 residues long. The V end lost 3 bases, the J end lost 3 bases, and 12 bases lay between the germline ends. CDR1 and CDR2 (germline): LNHNV, YYDKDF (reference sequence). CDR3 in DNA: TGTGCCACCAGCAGTCAGACAGGCAACTACGAGCAGTACTTC. Its translation is CATSSQTGNYEQYF.

V gene TRBV4-3 combines with J gene TRBJ1-5; the match to TRBD1 covers 7 bases. In germline, CDR1 is LGHNA, CDR2 YSLEER. This CDR3 is 14 amino acids long. The ends lost 3 bases at V and 5 bases at J; junction bases unmatched: 4. The CDR3, as DNA: TGCGCCAGCAGCCAGGACAGGACGTATCAGCCCCAGCATTTT. It encodes CASSQDRTYQPQHF.

This chain connects TRBV27 to TRBJ1-1; 9 nucleotides align to TRBD1. The CDR3 spans 13 residues. Germline CDR1 and CDR2: MNHEY and SMNVEV (reference sequence). Unmatched junction bases numbered 5, after V lost 6 bases and J lost 6 bases. CDR3 loop: CASRIQGASEAFF. The CDR3 DNA sequence: TGTGCCAGCAGGATACAGGGGGCCTCTGAAGCTTTCTTT.